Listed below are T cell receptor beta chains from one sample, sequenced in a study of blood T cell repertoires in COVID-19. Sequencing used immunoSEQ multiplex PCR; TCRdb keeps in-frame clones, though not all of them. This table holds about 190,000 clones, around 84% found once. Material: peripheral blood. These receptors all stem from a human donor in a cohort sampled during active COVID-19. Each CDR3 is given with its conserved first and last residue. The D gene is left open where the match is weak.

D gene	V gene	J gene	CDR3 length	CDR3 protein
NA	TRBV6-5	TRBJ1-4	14	CASSDRGVYEKLFF
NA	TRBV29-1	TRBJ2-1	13	CSAPGHTYNEQFF
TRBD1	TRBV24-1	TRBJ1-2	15	CATSDTGDRGKGYTF
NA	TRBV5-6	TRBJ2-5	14	CASSATGFQETQYF
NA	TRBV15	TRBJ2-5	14	CATSRDQGQETQYF
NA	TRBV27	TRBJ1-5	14	CASRRTGNNQPQHF
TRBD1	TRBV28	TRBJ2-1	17	CASSLSLRDSSYNEQFF
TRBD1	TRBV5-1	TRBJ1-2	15	CASSLGTGPAYGYTF
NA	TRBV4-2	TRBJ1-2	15	CASSQDNKDRLGYTF
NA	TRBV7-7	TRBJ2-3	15	CASSLLSSGTDTQYF
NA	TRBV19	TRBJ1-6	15	CASSISGEYNSPLHF
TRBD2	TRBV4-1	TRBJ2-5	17	CASSQAFGGGIGETQYF
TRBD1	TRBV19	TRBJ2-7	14	CASSFRDSPYEQYF
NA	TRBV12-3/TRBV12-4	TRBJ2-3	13	CASSYRGTDTQYF
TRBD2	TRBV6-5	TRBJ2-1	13	CASSPGTSGEQFF
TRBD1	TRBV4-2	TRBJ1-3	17	CASSQEGTGGYGNTIYF
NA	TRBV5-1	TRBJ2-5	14	CASGLAVGGETQYF
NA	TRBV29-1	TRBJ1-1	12	CSAAQGTAEAFF
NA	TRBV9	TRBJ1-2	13	CASSVDSNYGYTF
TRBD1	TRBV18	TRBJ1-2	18	CASSPPGFTGDLRGSYTF
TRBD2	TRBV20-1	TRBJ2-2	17	CSASPHLGGADTGELFF
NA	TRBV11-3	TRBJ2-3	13	CASRVSGSDTQYF
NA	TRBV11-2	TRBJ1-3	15	CASSLYAGLGNTIYF
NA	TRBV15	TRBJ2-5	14	CATSRKAGVGTQYF
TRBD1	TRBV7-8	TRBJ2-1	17	CASSLATGGLSGNEQFF
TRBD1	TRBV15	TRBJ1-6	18	CATSSGDRGQPYNSPLHF
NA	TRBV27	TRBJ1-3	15	CASSPSNPSGNTIYF
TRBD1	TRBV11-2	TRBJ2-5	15	CASSSHAGGLETQYF
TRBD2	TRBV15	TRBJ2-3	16	CATSRDFSGDTDTQYF
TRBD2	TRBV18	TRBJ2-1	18	CASSPPAGGARIYNEQFF
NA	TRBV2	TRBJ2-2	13	CASRGAVTGELFF
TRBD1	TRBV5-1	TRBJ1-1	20	CASSLGGTGMVKAEGTEAFF
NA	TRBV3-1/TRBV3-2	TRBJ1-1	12	CASSQSSTEAFF
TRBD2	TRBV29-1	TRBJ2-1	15	CSVVSGGSSYNEQFF
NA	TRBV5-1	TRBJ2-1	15	CASSQINTGYNEQFF
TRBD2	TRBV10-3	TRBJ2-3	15	CAIRTSGRYTDTQYF
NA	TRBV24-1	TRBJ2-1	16	CATSDFRQERLNEQFF
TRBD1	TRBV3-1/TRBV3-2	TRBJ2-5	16	CASSQPHRGRQETQYF
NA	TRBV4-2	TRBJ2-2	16	CASSQDERGVTGELFF
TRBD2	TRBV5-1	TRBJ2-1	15	CASRPGTSNGNEQFF
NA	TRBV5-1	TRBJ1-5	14	CASSLTGINQPQHF
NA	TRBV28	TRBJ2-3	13	CANSGEFTDTQYF
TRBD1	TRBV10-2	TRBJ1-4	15	CASSEGDRGHEKLFF
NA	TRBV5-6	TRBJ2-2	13	CASSSRFSGELFF
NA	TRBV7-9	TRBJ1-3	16	CASSFPRQSARNTIYF
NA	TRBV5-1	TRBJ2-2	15	CASSLGGSYTGELFF
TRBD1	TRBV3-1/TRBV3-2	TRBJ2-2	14	CASSHLDRAGELFF
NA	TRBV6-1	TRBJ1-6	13	CASSELAVPPLHF
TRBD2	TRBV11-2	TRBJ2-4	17	CASSSPGGRVAKNIQYF
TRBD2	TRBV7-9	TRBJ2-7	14	CASSSTSGVGEQYF
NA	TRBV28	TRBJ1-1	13	CASSFNSNTEAFF
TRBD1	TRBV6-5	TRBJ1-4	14	CASTDREANEKLFF
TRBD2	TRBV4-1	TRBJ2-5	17	CASSQDLAGPGGETQYF
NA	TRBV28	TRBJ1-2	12	CASSFTVYGYTF
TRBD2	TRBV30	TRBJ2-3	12	CAWGGLADTQYF
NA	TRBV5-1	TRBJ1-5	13	CASSYTGGQPQHF
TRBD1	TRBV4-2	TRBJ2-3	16	CASSRAGQGTTDTQYF
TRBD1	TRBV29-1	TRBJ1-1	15	CSVMDRGRGIPEAFF
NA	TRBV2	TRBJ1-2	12	CASRREGYGYTF